The clone carrying this T cell receptor beta chain was found a few times. Its antigen is not known. Extraction of RNA preceded its reverse transcription into cDNA, which served as the sequencing template. Some clones are missing from TCRdb's copy, which holds only in-frame ones; the method was immunoSEQ multiplex PCR. The repertoire has about 150,000 clones, about three fifths of them found once; the top ten carry more than 4.5%. The sample comes from a study of CD8+ T cells in alopecia areata. General observations from the study: Scalp specimens additionally yield sequences from normal skin's resident alphabeta T cells. Patients shared TCRs less clearly than mice did, possibly owing to HLA.

PBMC-derived CD4+ and CD8+ T cells were sorted. The clonotype comes from a human donor in good health. Sequencing was carried out using CD4+ T cells sorted from blood.

As DNA, the CDR3 is TGTGCCAGCAGTTACGACAAGGGTCAGCCCCAGCATTTT. This gives the protein CASSYDKGQPQHF. This sequence joins TRBV6-6 and TRBJ1-5; unclear D gene. The CDR3 has 13 residues. The V end lost 2 bases, the J end lost 6 bases, and 8 bases lay between the germline ends. Looked up from germline, CDR1 is MNHNY and CDR2 is SVGAGI (reference sequence).